This T cell receptor beta chain emerged from a study of blood T cell repertoires in COVID-19. Clones were read by immunoSEQ multiplex PCR, and TCRdb kept only the in-frame ones, dropping some. Of roughly 190,000 clones in the sample, about 95% were seen once. Germline values: CDR1 SGHRS, CDR2 YFSETQ. Trimming cost V 0 bases and J 3 bases; bases outside gene matches: 6. The CDR3 contains 15 residues. The clonotype comes from a man aged 30 to 39 with COVID-19, enrolled during active disease. Sequenced: peripheral blood. The chain is built from TRBV5-1 and TRBJ2-7; 7 bases agree with TRBD2. The CDR3 sequence is CASSLGGTTSYEQYF. CDR3 DNA: TGCGCCAGCAGCTTGGGGGGGACTACGAGCTACGAGCAGTACTTC.